Here is one T cell receptor beta chain with its context. No antigen is known for it. These data originate in a study of cytomegalovirus exposure and HLA in healthy donors. The primer mix had 60 Vbeta and 13 Jbeta primers. Repertoires were generated with immunoSEQ multiplex PCR, while TCRdb's copy carries only in-frame clones and drops some. The sample holds under 150,000 clones, 60% to 80% seen once. Findings of the study overall: Some public TCRs appeared in many individuals, while most sequences were rare.

The clonotype originates from a woman aged 45 to 65 in good health and CMV-seronegative. Specimen: PBMCs.

The CDR3 DNA follows: TGTGCCAGCAGTTCTAGCGGCATCTCCTACAATGAGCAGTTCTTC. This gives the protein CASSSSGISYNEQFF. This chain connects TRBV9 to TRBJ2-1; 7 bases agree with TRBD2. With V trimmed by 5 bases and J by 0 bases, 5 bases remained unmatched. There are 15 residues in the CDR3. CDR1 and CDR2 from the germline V gene are SGDLS and YYNGEE.